This T cell receptor beta chain was obtained from a study of OX40 agonist ivuxolimab in advanced cancers. Study-wide results and limits: Clonal expansion by week 6 occurred in CD4+ and CD8+ blood T cells (at 0.1 to 3.0 mg/kg).

About this clone: Its antigen is currently unknown. Other DNA sequences in this specimen translate into the identical CDR3.

Assay: immunoSEQ multiplex PCR; the TCRdb copy retains only in-frame clones and omits some. Here the sample spans approximately 77,000 clones, about nine tenths being singletons. CDR1 is SEHNR and CDR2 is FQNEAQ in the germline V gene (reference sequence). The CDR3 contains 13 residues. Between the trimmed V and J ends, which lost 5 bases and 2 bases, there was a span of 8 bases. This sequence joins TRBV7-9 and TRBJ2-3, with no clear D. The source is an adult with an advanced solid tumor such as melanoma, head and neck, liver or kidney cancer. Source: CD4+ or CD8+ T cells sorted from blood, taken in a trial of the OX40 agonist ivuxolimab. The CDR3: CASSPPSTDTQYF. The CDR3 region has the DNA TGTGCCAGCAGCCCCCCGTCCACAGATACGCAGTATTTT.